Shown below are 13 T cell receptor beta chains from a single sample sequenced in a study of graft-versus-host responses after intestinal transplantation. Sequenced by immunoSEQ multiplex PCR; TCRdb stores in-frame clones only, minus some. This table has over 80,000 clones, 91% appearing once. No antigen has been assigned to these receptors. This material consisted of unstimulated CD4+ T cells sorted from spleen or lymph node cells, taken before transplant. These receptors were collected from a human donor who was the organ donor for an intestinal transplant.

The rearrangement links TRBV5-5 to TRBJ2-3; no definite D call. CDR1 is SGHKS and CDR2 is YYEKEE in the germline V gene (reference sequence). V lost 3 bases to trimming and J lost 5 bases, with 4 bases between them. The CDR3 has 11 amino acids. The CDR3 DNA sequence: TGTGCCAGCAGCTCGGGAGATACGCAGTATTTT. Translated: CASSSGDTQYF.

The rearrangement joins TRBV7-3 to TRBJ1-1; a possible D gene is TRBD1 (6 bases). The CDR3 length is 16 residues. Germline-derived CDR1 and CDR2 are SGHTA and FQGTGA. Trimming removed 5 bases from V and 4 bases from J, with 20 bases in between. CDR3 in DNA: TGTGCCAGCAGCCCGATATCACCCCAGGGGACCACTGAAGCTTTCTTT. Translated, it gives CASSPISPQGTTEAFF.

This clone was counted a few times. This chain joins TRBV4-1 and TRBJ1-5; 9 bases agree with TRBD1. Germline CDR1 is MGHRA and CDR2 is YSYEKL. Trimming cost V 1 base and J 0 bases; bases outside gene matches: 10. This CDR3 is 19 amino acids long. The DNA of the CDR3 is TGCGCCAGCAGCCAAGTCGGCGGGGGACAGGGAGGTAGCAATCAGCCCCAGCATTTT. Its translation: CASSQVGGGQGGSNQPQHF.

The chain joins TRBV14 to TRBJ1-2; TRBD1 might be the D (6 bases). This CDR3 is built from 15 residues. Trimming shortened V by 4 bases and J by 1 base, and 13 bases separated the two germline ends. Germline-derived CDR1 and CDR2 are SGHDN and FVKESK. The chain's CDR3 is CASSPKGVINYGYTF. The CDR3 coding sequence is TGTGCCAGCAGCCCGAAGGGGGTCATTAACTATGGCTACACCTTC.

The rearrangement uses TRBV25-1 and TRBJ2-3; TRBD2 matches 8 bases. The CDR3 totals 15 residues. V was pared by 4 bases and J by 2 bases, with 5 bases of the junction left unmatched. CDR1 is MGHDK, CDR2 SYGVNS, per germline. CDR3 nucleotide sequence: TGTGCCAGCAGTGCAATAGCGGGGTACACAGATACGCAGTATTTT. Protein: CASSAIAGYTDTQYF.

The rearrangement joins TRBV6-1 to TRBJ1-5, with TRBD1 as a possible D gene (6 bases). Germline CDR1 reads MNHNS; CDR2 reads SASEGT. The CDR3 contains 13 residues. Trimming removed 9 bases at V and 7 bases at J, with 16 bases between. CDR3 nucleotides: TGTGCCAGTGGGGACATCCAAAGACAGCCCCAGCATTTT. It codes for CASGDIQRQPQHF.

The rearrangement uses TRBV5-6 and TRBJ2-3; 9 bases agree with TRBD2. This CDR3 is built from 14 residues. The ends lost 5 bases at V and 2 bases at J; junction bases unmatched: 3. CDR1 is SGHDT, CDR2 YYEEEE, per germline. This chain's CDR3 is CASRRLAVTDTQYF. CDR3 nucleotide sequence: TGTGCCAGCAGGAGACTAGCGGTCACAGATACGCAGTATTTT.

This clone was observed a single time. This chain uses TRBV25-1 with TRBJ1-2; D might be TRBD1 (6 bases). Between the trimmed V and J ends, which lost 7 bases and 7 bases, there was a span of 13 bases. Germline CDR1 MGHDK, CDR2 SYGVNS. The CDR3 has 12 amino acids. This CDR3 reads CASTGGGGGYTF. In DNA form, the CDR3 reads TGTGCCAGCACGGGGGGGGGCGGTGGCTACACCTTC.

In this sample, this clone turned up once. Here the CDR3 reads CASSLDGLGETQYF. CDR3 in DNA: TGTGCCAGCAGCTTAGACGGCCTCGGGGAGACCCAGTACTTC. V usage is TRBV7-9 and J usage is TRBJ2-5; D is unclear. Germline V gene data show CDR1 as SEHNR and CDR2 as FQNEAQ (reference sequence). V lost 1 base to trimming and J lost 5 bases, with 11 bases between them. There are 14 residues in the CDR3.

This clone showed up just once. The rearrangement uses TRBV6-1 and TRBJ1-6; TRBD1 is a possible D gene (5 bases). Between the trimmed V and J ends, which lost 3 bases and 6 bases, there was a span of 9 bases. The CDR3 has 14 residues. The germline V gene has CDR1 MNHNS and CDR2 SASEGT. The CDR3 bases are TGTGCCAGCAGTGACCTCAGGGTTAATTCACCCCTCCACTTT. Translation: CASSDLRVNSPLHF.

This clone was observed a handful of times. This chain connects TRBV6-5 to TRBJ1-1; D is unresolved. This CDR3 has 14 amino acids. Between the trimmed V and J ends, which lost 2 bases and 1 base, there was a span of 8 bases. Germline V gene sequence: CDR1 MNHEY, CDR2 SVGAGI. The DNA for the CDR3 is TGTGCCAGCAGTTACCAGGCAGGGAACACTGAAGCTTTCTTT. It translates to CASSYQAGNTEAFF.

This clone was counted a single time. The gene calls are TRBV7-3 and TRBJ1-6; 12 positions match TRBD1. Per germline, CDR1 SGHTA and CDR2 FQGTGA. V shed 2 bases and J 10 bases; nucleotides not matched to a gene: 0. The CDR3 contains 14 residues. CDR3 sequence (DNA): TGTGCCAGCAGCTTAGGGACAGGGGGCTCACCCCTCCACTTT. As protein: CASSLGTGGSPLHF.

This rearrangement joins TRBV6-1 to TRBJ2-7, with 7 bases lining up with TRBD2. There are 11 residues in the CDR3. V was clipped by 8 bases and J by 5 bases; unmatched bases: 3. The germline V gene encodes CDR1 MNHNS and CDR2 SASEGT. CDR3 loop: CASLGGNEQYF. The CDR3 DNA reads TGTGCCAGCCTCGGGGGGAACGAGCAGTACTTC.